This entry lists 25 T cell receptor beta chains sequenced from one sample in a study of OX40 agonist ivuxolimab in advanced cancers. Preparation of the library involved the immunoSEQ multiplex PCR assay. Entries here come from immuneACCESS through TCRdb and include only in-frame sequences with V and J called. Some clones fail to appear in such tables; in the studies checked, an unresolved V gene covers under half of the shortfall, and the cause of the remainder is unknown. The sample contains about 81,000 clones, 84% of them found a single time. The ten largest make up over 5% of the sample. Sequenced here: CD4+ or CD8+ T cells sorted from blood, sampled in a trial of the OX40 agonist ivuxolimab. The receptors were sampled from an adult with an advanced solid tumor such as melanoma, head and neck, liver or kidney cancer.

The chain has TRBV25-1 and TRBJ1-5, with TRBD1 matching over 7 bases. Germline CDR1 is MGHDK and CDR2 is SYGVNS. CDR3 length: 13 amino acids. Unmatched junction bases numbered 5, after V lost 6 bases and J lost 6 bases. CDR3 loop: CASREGAGQPQHF. CDR3 sequence (DNA): TGTGCCAGCAGAGAGGGGGCTGGTCAGCCCCAGCATTTT.

The chain carries TRBV15 and TRBJ2-7, with no clear D. The CDR3 is 12 amino acids. Per the germline V gene, CDR1 is LNHNV and CDR2 is YYDKDF (reference sequence). V shed 5 bases and J shed 3 bases, with 8 bases lying between them. For the CDR3, the DNA is TGTGCCACCAGCGGACCAGACTACGAGCAGTACGTC. Translation gives CATSGPDYEQYV.

J is TRBJ1-6 and V is TRBV28; no clear D. This CDR3 contains 14 residues. V was cut by 7 bases and J by 4 bases, with 11 bases left in between. Germline CDR1 and CDR2: MDHEN and SYDVKM. CDR3 nucleotides: TGTGCCAGCAAATCCGCCGGGTATAATTCACCCCTCCACTTT. Residues: CASKSAGYNSPLHF.

The chain carries TRBV18 and TRBJ1-2; D is ambiguous. The CDR3 runs to 15 residues. The V gene lost 0 bases and the J gene lost 2 bases, with 10 bases spanning the gap. CDR1 and CDR2 (germline): KGHSH, LQKENI. The CDR3 region has the DNA TGTGCCAGCTCACCACCCGGACGGGGAAACTATGGCTACACCTTC. Translating it yields CASSPPGRGNYGYTF.

The chain combines TRBV28 with TRBJ1-2; possible D gene TRBD1, 5 bases. Germline V gene sequence: CDR1 MDHEN, CDR2 SYDVKM. V lost 7 bases, J lost 3 bases, and 15 bases lay in between. The CDR3 totals 14 residues. The CDR3 protein is CASTLEGRDYGYTF. The CDR3 region has the DNA TGTGCCAGCACCCTGGAGGGGAGAGACTATGGCTACACCTTC.

V gene TRBV13 combines with J gene TRBJ2-7; 7 bases fit TRBD1. J lost 6 bases, V lost 5 bases, and 16 bases had no gene match. CDR1 is PRHDT, CDR2 FYEKMQ, per germline (reference sequence). The CDR3 length is 16 residues. CDR3 DNA sequence: TGTGCCAGCAGCCCCCTCACCGGACAGGTAATCGGCGAGCAGTACTTC. Residues: CASSPLTGQVIGEQYF.

V usage is TRBV27 and J usage is TRBJ2-7, with 11 bases identical to TRBD1. CDR3 length equals 14 residues. The V gene end was trimmed by 6 bases and the J gene end by 2 bases; junction bases not matched to a gene: 3. Germline assignment: CDR1 MNHEY and CDR2 SMNVEV (reference sequence). The CDR3: CASRWTGGPYEQYF. For the CDR3, the DNA is TGTGCCAGCAGGTGGACAGGGGGCCCCTACGAGCAGTACTTC.

V usage is TRBV6-5 and J usage is TRBJ2-5, with 9 bases aligning to TRBD1. The J call may be incorrect, as the DNA end agrees better with TRBJ2-7. This CDR3 region has 14 residues. Per germline, CDR1 MNHEY and CDR2 SVGAGI. The CDR3 DNA is TGTGCCAGCAGCCTCCGGGACAGGGTCTACGAGCAGTACTTC. It specifies CASSLRDRVYEQYF.

The chain recombines TRBV6-5 with TRBJ1-1; D uncertain. The CDR3 has 15 amino acids. V lost 4 bases and J 1 base, leaving 13 bases between the germline ends. CDR1 MNHEY and CDR2 SVGAGI come from the germline V gene. Here the CDR3 reads CASSSMGGANTEAFF. CDR3 in DNA: TGTGCCAGCAGTTCTATGGGCGGAGCGAACACTGAAGCTTTCTTT.

The V gene is TRBV28, the J gene TRBJ2-5, with 8 positions matching TRBD1. The germline V gene has CDR1 MDHEN and CDR2 SYDVKM. The V and J ends lost 5 bases and 5 bases, in that order; junction bases with no gene match: 10. The CDR3 is 15 residues long. The CDR3 nucleotides are TGTGCCAGCAGTCGACCGACGGACAGGGTGGAGACCCAGTACTTC. Its translation: CASSRPTDRVETQYF.

The CDR3 is CATSRDKAGVGNEQFF. The CDR3 DNA reads as TGTGCCACCAGCAGAGATAAGGCGGGAGTGGGTAATGAGCAGTTCTTC. The chain couples TRBV15 to TRBJ2-1; 7 bases are shared with TRBD2. The CDR3 contains 16 residues. Germline V gene sequence: CDR1 LNHNV, CDR2 YYDKDF (reference sequence). V lost 0 bases, J lost 7 bases, and 9 bases stayed unmatched.

The gene calls are TRBV28 and TRBJ2-5; 7 nucleotides agree with TRBD1. The ends lost 5 bases at V and 1 base at J; junction bases unmatched: 4. Germline CDR1 and CDR2: MDHEN and SYDVKM. The CDR3 loop spans 14 amino acids. The CDR3 here is CASSTYRGQETQYF. The DNA of the CDR3 is TGTGCCAGCAGTACATACAGGGGCCAAGAGACCCAGTACTTC.

In this sample, this clone turned up a few times. The chain employs TRBV28 and TRBJ1-1; D call uncertain. V was shortened by 6 bases and J by 11 bases, with 10 bases between the two germline ends. The CDR3 totals 10 residues. Per germline, CDR1 MDHEN and CDR2 SYDVKM. In DNA, the CDR3 is TGTGCCAGCAGGCGGGGTTGGGCTTTCTTT. Amino acids: CASRRGWAFF.

The chain uses TRBV28 and TRBJ2-5, with no clear D. CDR3 length: 14 amino acids. Trimming cost V 5 bases and J 2 bases, with 12 bases left between them. CDR1 is MDHEN, CDR2 SYDVKM, per germline. The CDR3, as DNA: TGTGCCAGCAGTCTGCCCCGCGCGCAAGAGACCCAGTACTTC. It specifies CASSLPRAQETQYF.

The CDR3 bases are TGTGCCAGTAGTATAGAGGCTGGGAGCTCCTACGAGCAGTACTTC. It encodes CASSIEAGSSYEQYF. J is TRBJ2-7 and V is TRBV19; possibly TRBD2 for D (5 bases). Germline loops: CDR1 LNHDA, CDR2 SQIVND (reference sequence). Trimming pared 0 bases from V and 0 bases from J, leaving 9 bases between. The CDR3 is 15 residues long.

The chain joins TRBV6-5 to TRBJ2-3; D might be TRBD1 or TRBD2, each matching 6 bases. Germline V gene data show CDR1 as MNHEY and CDR2 as SVGAGI. This CDR3 has 13 amino acids. V was trimmed by 3 bases and J by 4 bases, leaving 8 bases between them. In nucleotides, the CDR3 is TGTGCCAGCAGTTATGGGGGGCCAGATACGCAGTATTTT. This gives the protein CASSYGGPDTQYF.

The rearrangement joins TRBV6-6 to TRBJ2-5; possible D gene TRBD2, 6 bases. Germline loops: CDR1 MNHNY, CDR2 SVGAGI (reference sequence). This CDR3 has 14 residues. V lost 5 bases and J 1 base, leaving 11 bases between the germline ends. The CDR3 sequence is CASSLGGAQETQYF. The CDR3 coding sequence is TGTGCCAGCAGTCTGGGCGGGGCCCAAGAGACCCAGTACTTC.

The chain employs TRBV10-3 and TRBJ1-1, with 11 bases fitting TRBD1. The germline V gene encodes CDR1 ENHRY and CDR2 SYGVKD. CDR3 length equals 17 residues. The V segment lost 2 bases and the J segment 2 bases; nucleotides outside the gene matches: 7. DNA for the CDR3: TGTGCCATCAGTGAGGGGGGGACAGGGGGAAGAAACACTGAAGCTTTCTTT. It translates to CAISEGGTGGRNTEAFF.

The CDR3 DNA reads as TGTGCCAGCAGCTTAACTAGCGCTGATTTCCAAGAGACCCAGTACTTC. Encoded protein: CASSLTSADFQETQYF. The J gene is TRBJ2-5, the V gene TRBV11-3; 7 nucleotides agree with TRBD2. In germline, CDR1 is SGHNT, CDR2 YENEEA. J was trimmed by 1 base and V by 2 bases; bases with no gene match: 7. This CDR3 is built from 16 residues.

The chain carries TRBV28 and TRBJ2-7, with 12 nucleotides matching TRBD1. The CDR3 loop spans 14 amino acids. The ends lost 7 bases at V and 6 bases at J; junction bases unmatched: 7. The V gene's germline CDR1 is MDHEN and CDR2 SYDVKM. The CDR3 here is CASTPGQGAGEQYV. The CDR3 DNA follows: TGTGCCAGCACCCCGGGACAGGGGGCCGGCGAGCAGTACGTC.

The chain joins TRBV30 to TRBJ1-5; 9 positions match TRBD1. J was trimmed by 0 bases and V by 2 bases; bases with no gene match: 14. The CDR3 sequence is 19 residues long. Germline CDR1 GTSNPN, CDR2 SVGIG (reference sequence). CDR3 in amino acids: CAWSRMWTGATFSNQPQHF. CDR3 bases: TGTGCCTGGAGTAGGATGTGGACAGGGGCGACCTTTAGCAATCAGCCCCAGCATTTT. Full variable domain (rest looked up from reference TRBV30 and TRBJ1-5): SQTIHQWPATLVQPVGSPLSLECTVEGTSNPNLYWYRQAAGRGLQLLFYSVGIGQISSEVPQNLSASRPQDRQFILSSKKLLLSDSGFYLCAWSRMWTGATFSNQPQHFGDGTRLSIL.

This clone occurred once. This chain joins TRBV14 and TRBJ1-2; 9 bases fit TRBD1. The germline gives CDR1 SGHDN, CDR2 FVKESK. The CDR3 length is 13 residues. V dropped 4 bases and J dropped 9; count of bases not matched to a gene: 6. Written as DNA, the CDR3 is TGTGCCAGCAGCCCGGACAGGGGTACGAGCTACACCTTC. Translated, it gives CASSPDRGTSYTF.

The chain combines TRBV4-2 with TRBJ1-4; D unclear. There are 15 residues in the CDR3. Trimming left V 4 bases short and J 0 bases short, with 9 bases between. Germline assignment: CDR1 LGHNA and CDR2 YNFKEQ. This CDR3 reads CASSPAQTTNEKLFF. DNA of the CDR3: TGTGCCAGCAGCCCCGCGCAGACAACTAATGAAAAACTGTTTTTT.

The V gene is TRBV12-1, the J gene TRBJ2-3; the D segment call TRBD2 is taken from the table without a DNA check. TRBV12-1 is designated a pseudogene. This CDR3 comprises 17 residues. The DNA for the CDR3 is TGTGCCAGCAGGACATCGGGGGCGGGAGCGGGGACAGATACGCAGTATTTT. It yields the protein CASRTSGAGAGTDTQYF.

The genes are TRBV9 and TRBJ2-3; D possibly corresponds to TRBD1 (5 bases). The CDR3 is made up of 15 amino acids. CDR1 is SGDLS and CDR2 is YYNGEE in the germline V gene. The V end was cut by 4 bases, the J end by 1 base, with 13 bases between. This chain's CDR3 is CASSPGLTGTDTQYF. The DNA of the CDR3 is TGTGCCAGCAGCCCAGGGTTGACGGGCACAGATACGCAGTATTTT.